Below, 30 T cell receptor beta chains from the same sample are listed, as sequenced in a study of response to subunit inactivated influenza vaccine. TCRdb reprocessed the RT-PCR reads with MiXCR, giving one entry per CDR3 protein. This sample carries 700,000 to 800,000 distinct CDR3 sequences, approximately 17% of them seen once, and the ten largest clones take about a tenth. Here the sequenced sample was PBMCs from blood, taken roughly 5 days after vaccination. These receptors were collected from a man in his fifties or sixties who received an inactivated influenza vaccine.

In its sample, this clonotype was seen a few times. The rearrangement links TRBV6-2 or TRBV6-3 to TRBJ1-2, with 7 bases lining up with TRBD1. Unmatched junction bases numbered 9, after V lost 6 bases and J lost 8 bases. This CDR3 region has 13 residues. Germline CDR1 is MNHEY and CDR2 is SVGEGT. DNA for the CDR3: TGTGCCAGCAGCCTGGGACAGACCGACGGCTACACCTTC. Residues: CASSLGQTDGYTF.

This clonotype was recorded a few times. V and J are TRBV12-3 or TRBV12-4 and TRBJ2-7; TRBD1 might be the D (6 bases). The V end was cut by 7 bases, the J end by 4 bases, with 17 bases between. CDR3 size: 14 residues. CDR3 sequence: CASNPQGPRYEQYF. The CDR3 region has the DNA TGTGCCAGCAACCCACAGGGCCCGCGGTACGAGCAGTACTTC.

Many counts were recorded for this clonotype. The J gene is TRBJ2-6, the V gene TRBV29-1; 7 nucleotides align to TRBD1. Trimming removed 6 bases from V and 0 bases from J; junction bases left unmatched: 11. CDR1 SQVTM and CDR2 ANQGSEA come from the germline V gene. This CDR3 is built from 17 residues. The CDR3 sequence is CSVVTRTGRSGANVLTF. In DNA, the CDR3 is TGCAGCGTCGTCACTCGGACAGGACGCTCTGGGGCCAACGTCCTGACTTTC.

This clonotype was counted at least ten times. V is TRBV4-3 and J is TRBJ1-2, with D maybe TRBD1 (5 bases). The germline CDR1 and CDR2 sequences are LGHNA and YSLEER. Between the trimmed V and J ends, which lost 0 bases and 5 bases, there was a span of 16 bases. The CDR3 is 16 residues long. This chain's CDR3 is CASSQEPHRLEYGYTF. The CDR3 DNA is TGCGCCAGCAGCCAAGAGCCTCACAGGCTGGAATATGGCTACACCTTC.

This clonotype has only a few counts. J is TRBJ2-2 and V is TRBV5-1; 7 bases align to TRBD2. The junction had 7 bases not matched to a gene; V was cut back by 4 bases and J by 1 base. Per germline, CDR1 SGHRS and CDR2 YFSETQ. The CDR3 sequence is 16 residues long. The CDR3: CASSGLGGGNTGELFF. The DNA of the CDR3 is TGCGCCAGCAGCGGACTAGGCGGGGGGAACACCGGGGAGCTGTTTTTT.

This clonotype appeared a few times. The CDR3: CASSLGQPYSNQPQHF. In DNA form, the CDR3 reads TGCGCCAGCAGCTTGGGACAGCCCTATAGCAATCAGCCCCAGCATTTT. J is TRBJ1-5 and V is TRBV5-1, with D possibly matching TRBD1 (5 bases). The germline V gene encodes CDR1 SGHRS and CDR2 YFSETQ. The ends were cut back, 0 bases at V and 0 bases at J, with 10 bases in the middle. This CDR3 is 16 amino acids long.

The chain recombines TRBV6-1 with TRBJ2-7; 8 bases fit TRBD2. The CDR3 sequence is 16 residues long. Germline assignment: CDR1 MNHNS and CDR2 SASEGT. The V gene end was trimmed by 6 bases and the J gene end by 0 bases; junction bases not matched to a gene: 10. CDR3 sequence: CASRDTSGGLSYEQYF. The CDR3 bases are TGTGCCAGCAGGGATACAAGCGGGGGCCTCTCCTACGAGCAGTACTTC.

CDR3 in DNA: TGCGCCAGCAGCTTGGCCAGGGGGACTAGTAGCACCGGGGAGCTGTTTTTT. Its protein product is CASSLARGTSSTGELFF. This chain links TRBV5-1 with TRBJ2-2, with D possibly being TRBD2 (8 bases). Germline V gene sequence: CDR1 SGHRS, CDR2 YFSETQ. V shed 0 bases and J shed 4 bases, with 16 bases lying between them. This CDR3 spans 17 amino acids.

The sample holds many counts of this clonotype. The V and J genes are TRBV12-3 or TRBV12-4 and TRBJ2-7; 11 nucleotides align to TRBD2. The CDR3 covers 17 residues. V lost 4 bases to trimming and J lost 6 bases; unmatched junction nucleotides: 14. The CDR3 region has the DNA TGTGCCAGCAGTTGGACAAGGGCGGGACTAGCGGTCTTCGAGCAGTACTTC. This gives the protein CASSWTRAGLAVFEQYF.

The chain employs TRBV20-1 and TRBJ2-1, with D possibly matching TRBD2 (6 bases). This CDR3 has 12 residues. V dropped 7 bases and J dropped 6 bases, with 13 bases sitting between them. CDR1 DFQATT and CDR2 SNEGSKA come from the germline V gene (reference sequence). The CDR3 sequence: CSGRVWGNEQFF. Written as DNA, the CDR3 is TGCAGTGGGAGGGTCTGGGGCAATGAGCAGTTCTTC.

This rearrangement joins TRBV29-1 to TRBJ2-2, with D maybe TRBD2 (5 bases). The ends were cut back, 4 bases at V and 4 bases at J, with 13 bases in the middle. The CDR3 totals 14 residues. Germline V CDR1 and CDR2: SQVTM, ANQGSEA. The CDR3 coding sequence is TGCAGCGTTGCAGTAGGCCGGGGCACCGGGGAGCTGTTTTTT. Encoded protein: CSVAVGRGTGELFF.

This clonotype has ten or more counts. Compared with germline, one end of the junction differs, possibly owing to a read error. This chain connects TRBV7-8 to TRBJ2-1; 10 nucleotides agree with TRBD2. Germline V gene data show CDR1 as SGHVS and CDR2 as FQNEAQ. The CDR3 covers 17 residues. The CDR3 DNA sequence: TGTGCCAGCAGCCCCGAGCGGGGGGGCATATCCTCCAATGAGCAGTTCTTC. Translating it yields CASSPERGGISSNEQFF.

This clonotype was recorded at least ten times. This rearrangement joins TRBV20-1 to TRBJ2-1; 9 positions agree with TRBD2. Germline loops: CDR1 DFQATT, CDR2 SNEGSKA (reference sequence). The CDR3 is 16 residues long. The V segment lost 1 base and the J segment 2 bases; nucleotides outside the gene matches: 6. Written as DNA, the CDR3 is TGCAGTGCTAGAGGTTTAGCGGGGGCCGCCTACAATGAGCAGTTCTTC. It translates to CSARGLAGAAYNEQFF.

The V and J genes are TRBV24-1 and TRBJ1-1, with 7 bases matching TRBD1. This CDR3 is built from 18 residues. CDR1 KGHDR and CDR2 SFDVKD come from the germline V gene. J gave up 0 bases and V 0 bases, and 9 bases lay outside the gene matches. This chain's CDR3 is CATSDLDRVGRVNTEAFF. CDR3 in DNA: TGTGCCACCAGTGATTTGGACAGGGTGGGGCGGGTGAACACTGAAGCTTTCTTT.

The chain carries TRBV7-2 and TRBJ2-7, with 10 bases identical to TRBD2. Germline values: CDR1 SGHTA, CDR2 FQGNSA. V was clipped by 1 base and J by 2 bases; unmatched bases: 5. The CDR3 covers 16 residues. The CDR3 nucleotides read TGTGCCAGCAGCTTAGGGACTAGCGGATGGGCCTACGAGCAGTACTTC. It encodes CASSLGTSGWAYEQYF.

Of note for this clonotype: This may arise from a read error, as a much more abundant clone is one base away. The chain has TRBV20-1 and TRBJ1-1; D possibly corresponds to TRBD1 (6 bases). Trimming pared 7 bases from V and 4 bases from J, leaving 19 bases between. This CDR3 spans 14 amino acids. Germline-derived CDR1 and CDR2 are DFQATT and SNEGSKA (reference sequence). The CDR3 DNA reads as TGCAGTGATAGGAGGTATCAAGGGGGCACTGAAGCTTTCTTT. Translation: CSDRRYQGGTEAFF.

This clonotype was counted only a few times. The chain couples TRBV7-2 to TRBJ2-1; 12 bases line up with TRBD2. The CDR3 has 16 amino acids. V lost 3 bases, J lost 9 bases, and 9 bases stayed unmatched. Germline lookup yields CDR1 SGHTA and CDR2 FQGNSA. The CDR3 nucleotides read TGTGCCAGCAGCTTCAGGCCTAGCGGGGGGGCCAGTGAGCAGTTCTTC. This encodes CASSFRPSGGASEQFF.

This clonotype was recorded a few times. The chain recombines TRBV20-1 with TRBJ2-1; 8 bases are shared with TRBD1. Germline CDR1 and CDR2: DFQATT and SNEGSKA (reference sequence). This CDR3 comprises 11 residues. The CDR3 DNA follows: TGCAGCCCTTCAGGGGGCCATGAGCAGTTCTTC. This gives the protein CSPSGGHEQFF.

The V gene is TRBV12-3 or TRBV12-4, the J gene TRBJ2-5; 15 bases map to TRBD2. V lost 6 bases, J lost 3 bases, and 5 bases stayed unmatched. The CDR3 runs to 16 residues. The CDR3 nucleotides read TGTGCCAGCAGCCGGGGACTAGCGGGGGGAGAAGAGACCCAGTACTTC. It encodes CASSRGLAGGEETQYF.

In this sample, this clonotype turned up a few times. The CDR3 here is CASSFRTGYEQYF. The CDR3 bases are TGTGCCAGTAGTTTCCGGACGGGGTACGAGCAGTACTTC. The chain is built from TRBV19 and TRBJ2-7; D possibly corresponds to TRBD2 (5 bases). CDR1 LNHDA and CDR2 SQIVND come from the germline V gene (reference sequence). V was cut by 5 bases and J by 4 bases, with 12 bases left in between. The CDR3 has 13 amino acids.

The chain's CDR3 is CASSAGDRPNSPLHF. CDR3 DNA: TGTGCCAGCAGCGCAGGGGACAGGCCCAATTCACCCCTCCACTTT. J is TRBJ1-6 and V is TRBV9; 8 bases map to TRBD1. CDR1 and CDR2 (germline): SGDLS, YYNGEE. The CDR3 consists of 15 residues. Trimming removed 3 bases from V and 7 bases from J; junction bases left unmatched: 6.

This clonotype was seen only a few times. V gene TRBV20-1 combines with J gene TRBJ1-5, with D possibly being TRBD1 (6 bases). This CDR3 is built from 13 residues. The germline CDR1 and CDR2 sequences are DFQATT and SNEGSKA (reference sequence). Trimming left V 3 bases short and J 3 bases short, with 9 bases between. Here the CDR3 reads CSARGGLNQPQHF. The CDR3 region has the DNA TGCAGTGCTAGGGGGGGGCTCAATCAGCCCCAGCATTTT.

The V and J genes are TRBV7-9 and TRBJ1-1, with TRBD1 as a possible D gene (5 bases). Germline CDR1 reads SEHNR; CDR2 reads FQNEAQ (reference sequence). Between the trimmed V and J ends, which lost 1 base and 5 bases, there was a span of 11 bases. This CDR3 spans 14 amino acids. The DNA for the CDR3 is TGTGCCAGCAGCTTAGTTGGGGCGGTAACTGAAGCTTTCTTT. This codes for CASSLVGAVTEAFF.

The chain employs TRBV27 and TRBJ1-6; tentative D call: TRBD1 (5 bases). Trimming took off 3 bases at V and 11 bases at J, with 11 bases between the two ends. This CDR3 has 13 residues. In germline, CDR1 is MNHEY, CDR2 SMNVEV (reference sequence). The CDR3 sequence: CASSFGGATPLHF. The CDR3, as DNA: TGTGCCAGCAGTTTCGGCGGGGCTACACCCCTCCACTTT.

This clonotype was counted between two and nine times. The CDR3 region has the DNA TGCAGTGCTCAACAGGGGGCTAACTATGGCTACACCTTC. Residues: CSAQQGANYGYTF. V usage is TRBV20-1 and J usage is TRBJ1-2; 8 bases fit TRBD1. V lost 5 bases and J lost 0; bases outside the gene matches: 2. Germline-derived CDR1 and CDR2 are DFQATT and SNEGSKA (reference sequence). This CDR3 is built from 13 residues.

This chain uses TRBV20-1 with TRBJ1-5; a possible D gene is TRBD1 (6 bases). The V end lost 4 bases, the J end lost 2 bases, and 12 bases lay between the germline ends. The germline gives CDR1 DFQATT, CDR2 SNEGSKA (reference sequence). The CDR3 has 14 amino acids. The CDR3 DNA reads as TGCAGTGCTAACTACAGGGCGGGCAATCAGCCCCAGCATTTT. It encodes CSANYRAGNQPQHF.

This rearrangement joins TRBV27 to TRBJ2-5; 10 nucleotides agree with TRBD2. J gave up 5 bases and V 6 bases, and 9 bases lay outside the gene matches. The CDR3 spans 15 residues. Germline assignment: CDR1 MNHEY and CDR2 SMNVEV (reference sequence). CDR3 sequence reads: CASSPQRGGLETQYF. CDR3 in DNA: TGTGCCAGCAGCCCCCAGCGGGGGGGCTTGGAGACCCAGTACTTC.

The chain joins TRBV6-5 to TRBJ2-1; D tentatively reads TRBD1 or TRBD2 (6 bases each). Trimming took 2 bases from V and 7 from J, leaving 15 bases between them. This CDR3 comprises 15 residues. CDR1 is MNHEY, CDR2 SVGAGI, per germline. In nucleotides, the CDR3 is TGTGCCAGCAGTTACCGGGGGCAGGGCAATAATGAGCAGTTCTTC. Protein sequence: CASSYRGQGNNEQFF.

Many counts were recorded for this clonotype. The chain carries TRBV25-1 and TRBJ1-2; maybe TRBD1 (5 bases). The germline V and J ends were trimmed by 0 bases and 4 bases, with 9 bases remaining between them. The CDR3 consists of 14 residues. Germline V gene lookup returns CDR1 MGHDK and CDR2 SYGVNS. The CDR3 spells CASSEYDRPYGYTF. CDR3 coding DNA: TGTGCCAGCAGTGAATACGACAGACCCTATGGCTACACCTTC.

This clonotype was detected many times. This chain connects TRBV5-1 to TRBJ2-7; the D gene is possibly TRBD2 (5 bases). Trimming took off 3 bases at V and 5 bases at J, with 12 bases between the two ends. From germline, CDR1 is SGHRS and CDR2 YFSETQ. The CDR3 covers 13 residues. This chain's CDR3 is CASSSGGPDEQYF. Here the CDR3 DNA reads TGCGCCAGCAGCTCCGGAGGACCCGACGAGCAGTACTTC.